Listed here are 21 T cell receptor beta chains from one sample, sequenced in a study of blood T cells in healthy people across ages. Primed by a sample-barcoded 5' primer and a J-beta primer mix, a second PCR proceeded for roughly 7 to 11 cycles. TCRdb re-analysed the 5' RACE reads in MiXCR, keeping a single row per CDR3 protein. The sample records about 640,000 distinct CDR3 sequences, 45% to 65% being singletons. The sequenced material came from blood. The source is a man in his fifties or sixties in good health.

This chain links TRBV20-1 with TRBJ1-2, with D possibly being TRBD1 (6 bases). The CDR3 is made up of 16 amino acids. In germline, CDR1 is DFQATT, CDR2 SNEGSKA (reference sequence). V lost 6 bases to trimming and J lost 7 bases, with 27 bases between them. CDR3 residues: CSAPDHRQAGAGGYTF. Written as DNA, the CDR3 is TGCAGTGCCCCGGACCACCGGCAGGCAGGGGCGGGTGGCTACACCTTC.

This clonotype was counted between two and nine times. Written as DNA, the CDR3 is TGCAGTGCTAGAGCGGCAGGGTTAAGCTACGAGCAGTACTTC. Its protein is CSARAAGLSYEQYF. V usage is TRBV20-1 and J usage is TRBJ2-7; a weak D match, TRBD1 (5 bases). V gave up 1 base and J gave up 3 bases, with 13 bases separating them. This CDR3 is 14 amino acids long. Germline assignment: CDR1 DFQATT and CDR2 SNEGSKA (reference sequence).

The chain couples TRBV6-6 to TRBJ2-4; TRBD2 aligns across 11 bases. The DNA end favors TRBJ2-5, so the J call may be wrong. The germline CDR1 and CDR2 sequences are MNHNY and SVGAGI (reference sequence). This CDR3 is built from 18 residues. This chain's CDR3 is CASSSQTSGDAAQETQYF. Written as DNA, the CDR3 is TGTGCCAGCAGTTCTCAGACTAGCGGGGACGCAGCTCAAGAGACCCAGTACTTC.

The J gene is TRBJ2-1, the V gene TRBV6-2 or TRBV6-3, with D maybe TRBD2 (6 bases). Looked up from germline, CDR1 is MNHEY and CDR2 is SVGEGT. The CDR3 contains 16 residues. V lost 6 bases to trimming and J lost 0 bases, with 15 bases between them. The CDR3 nucleotides are TGTGCCAGCAGATTAGCGGTGGGTAGCTCCTACAATGAGCAGTTCTTC. Translating it yields CASRLAVGSSYNEQFF.

The chain employs TRBV27 and TRBJ2-1; TRBD2 aligns across 10 bases. CDR1 MNHEY and CDR2 SMNVEV come from the germline V gene (reference sequence). Trimming cost V 4 bases and J 8 bases; bases outside gene matches: 11. The CDR3 has 16 amino acids. The CDR3 coding sequence is TGTGCCAGCAGTTCAAGCGGGGGGGCAGTCGGCTATGAGCAGTTCTTC. Translating it yields CASSSSGGAVGYEQFF.

This rearrangement joins TRBV11-2 to TRBJ1-2; D may be TRBD1 (6 bases). V was shortened by 5 bases and J by 4 bases, with 11 bases between the two germline ends. Germline CDR1 is SGHAT and CDR2 is FQNNGV. The CDR3 has 13 amino acids. CDR3 amino acids: CASSEDRFYGYTF. The DNA of the CDR3 is TGTGCCAGCAGCGAAGACAGGTTCTATGGCTACACCTTC.

The chain combines TRBV4-1 with TRBJ2-2, with D maybe TRBD1 (5 bases). This CDR3 is built from 16 residues. CDR1 MGHRA and CDR2 YSYEKL come from the germline V gene. The V gene lost 0 bases and the J gene lost 5 bases, with 13 bases spanning the gap. CDR3 sequence reads: CASSQEGRVGTGELFF. As DNA, the CDR3 is TGCGCCAGCAGCCAAGAAGGCAGGGTGGGAACCGGGGAGCTGTTTTTT.

This chain's CDR3 is CATSDFTGSTDTQYF. In DNA form, the CDR3 reads TGTGCCACCAGTGATTTTACAGGGAGCACAGATACGCAGTATTTT. The V and J genes are TRBV24-1 and TRBJ2-3, with D perhaps TRBD1 (6 bases). CDR1 and CDR2 (germline): KGHDR, SFDVKD. The CDR3 covers 15 residues. The V end lost 1 base, the J end lost 0 bases, and 7 bases lay between the germline ends.

The sample holds a few counts of this clonotype. In DNA form, the CDR3 reads TGTGCCAGCAGCCAAGGCCAACAAAGGGCCCAGTACTTC. This sequence encodes CASSQGQQRAQYF. The rearrangement uses TRBV7-2 and TRBJ2-5; D not certain. The CDR3 is 13 residues long. Per germline, CDR1 SGHTA and CDR2 FQGNSA. Trimming shortened V by 5 bases and J by 9 bases, and 16 bases separated the two germline ends.

The rearrangement joins TRBV4-1 to TRBJ2-5; D uncertain. The germline V gene encodes CDR1 MGHRA and CDR2 YSYEKL. This CDR3 is built from 14 residues. V dropped 1 base and J dropped 2 bases, with 8 bases sitting between them. The CDR3 nucleotides read TGCGCCAGCAGCCAAGGTCAGGATCAAGAGACCCAGTACTTC. Protein sequence: CASSQGQDQETQYF.

CDR3 DNA: TGCGCCACCTCAGACGCTGGGGGCTACGAGCAGTACTTC. Translated: CATSDAGGYEQYF. The gene calls are TRBV5-1 and TRBJ2-7; perhaps D is TRBD1 or TRBD2 (5 bases each). V lost 9 bases and J lost 3, with 16 bases in between. Germline V gene lookup returns CDR1 SGHRS and CDR2 YFSETQ. The CDR3 has 13 residues.

This clonotype came up a few times. The V call is TRBV20-1, the J call TRBJ1-2; no clear D. This CDR3 has 13 residues. CDR1 and CDR2 (germline): DFQATT, SNEGSKA (reference sequence). V lost 1 base to trimming and J lost 4 bases, with 10 bases between them. The CDR3 coding sequence is TGCAGTGCTAGAGTAGGGAGAATCTATGGCTACACCTTC. This sequence encodes CSARVGRIYGYTF.

This clonotype was detected only a few times. The chain uses TRBV3-1 and TRBJ1-2; 9 nucleotides line up with TRBD1. With V trimmed by 4 bases and J by 4 bases, 4 bases remained unmatched. The CDR3 spans 14 residues. The germline V gene encodes CDR1 LGHDT and CDR2 YNNKEL (reference sequence). This chain's CDR3 is CASSPSGQGYGYTF. DNA of the CDR3: TGTGCCAGCAGCCCGTCGGGACAGGGCTATGGCTACACCTTC. Full variable domain (remainder filled in from reference TRBV3-1 and TRBJ1-2): DTAVSQTPKYLVTQMGNDKSIKCEQNLGHDTMYWYKQDSKKFLKIMFSYNNKELIINETVPNRFSPKSPDKAHLNLHINSLELGDSAVYFCASSPSGQGYGYTFGSGTRLTVV.

This clonotype was observed a few times. The V gene is TRBV21-1, the J gene TRBJ1-2; the table's D call, TRBD1, was not checked against the DNA. TRBV21-1 is listed as a pseudogene. The CDR3 sequence is 15 residues long. CDR3 amino acids: CASSLLGTGDYGYTF. CDR3 bases: TGTGCCAGCAGCTTACTTGGGACAGGGGACTATGGCTACACCTTC.

This chain joins TRBV11-1 and TRBJ1-2; D perhaps matches TRBD1 (5 bases). CDR1 and CDR2 (germline): SGHAT, FQDESV (reference sequence). This CDR3 contains 15 residues. Trimming took off 6 bases at V and 7 bases at J, with 21 bases between the two ends. CDR3 sequence reads: CASRYKDSPSGGYTF. The CDR3 region has the DNA TGTGCCAGCAGGTATAAAGACAGCCCGTCCGGTGGCTACACCTTC.

CDR3 residues: CASSRPGANVLTF. CDR3 bases: TGTGCCAGCAGTCGTCCTGGGGCCAACGTCCTGACTTTC. The chain recombines TRBV6-6 with TRBJ2-6; D gene unclear. Germline CDR1 reads MNHNY; CDR2 reads SVGAGI (reference sequence). The CDR3 is made up of 13 amino acids. V lost 5 bases and J 2 bases, leaving 4 bases between the germline ends.

This clonotype has a handful of counts. The chain combines TRBV7-2 with TRBJ2-7; 11 bases line up with TRBD2. The J call may be wrong; the DNA end is better matched by TRBJ2-5. The length of the CDR3 is 19 residues. CDR1 is SGHTA and CDR2 is FQGNSA in the germline V gene. CDR3 DNA sequence: TGTGCCAGCAGCTTATTTTCCGTTCGGGCTAGCGGGGGGCGAGAGACCCAGTACTTC. Translated, it gives CASSLFSVRASGGRETQYF.

The genes are TRBV2 and TRBJ2-5; TRBD2 matches at 10 bases. The CDR3 sequence is 17 residues long. Germline V gives CDR1 SNHLY, CDR2 FYNNEI. Trimming took 4 bases from V and 11 from J; bases not matched to a gene: 19. CDR3 DNA: TGTGCCAGCAGTGGGGGGCTAGCGGGGGCTCCCTACAATGAGCAGTACTTC. Translating it yields CASSGGLAGAPYNEQYF.

This clonotype showed up just a few times. V is TRBV12-3 or TRBV12-4 and J is TRBJ2-5; TRBD2 agrees at 8 bases. The CDR3 runs 14 residues. V lost 6 bases and J lost 4; bases outside the gene matches: 7. CDR3 DNA: TGTGCCAGCAGCCGGAGCGGGGGAGGAGAGACCCAGTACTTC. This encodes CASSRSGGGETQYF.

CDR3 region: CASSPRKQETQFF. The CDR3 bases are TGTGCCAGCAGTCCCAGGAAACAAGAGACCCAGTTCTTC. The chain recombines TRBV27 with TRBJ2-5; no clear D gene. Judging by the DNA end, TRBJ2-1 fits better; the J call may be wrong. Germline V gene sequence: CDR1 MNHEY, CDR2 SMNVEV (reference sequence). The CDR3 is made up of 13 amino acids.

The rearrangement joins TRBV5-1 to TRBJ2-6, with D possibly called TRBD1 or TRBD2 (5 bases each). Trimming removed 7 bases from V and 2 bases from J, with 7 bases in between. CDR3 length: 13 residues. Per germline, CDR1 SGHRS and CDR2 YFSETQ. The DNA for the CDR3 is TGCGCCAGCTGGGGACCTGGGGCCAACGTCCTGACTTTC. Protein product: CASWGPGANVLTF.